The entry that follows covers one T cell receptor beta chain sequence. This specimen comes from a study of blood T cell repertoires in COVID-19. V shed 2 bases and J shed 7 bases, with 11 bases lying between them. Per the germline V gene, CDR1 is LGHDT and CDR2 is YNNKEL (reference sequence). This CDR3 is 13 amino acids long. Profiled with immunoSEQ multiplex PCR; TCRdb holds only in-frame clones, not every one. In the table there are some 300,000 clones, roughly 89% of which are singletons. The chain couples TRBV3-1 (or the pseudogene TRBV3-2) to TRBJ1-1; TRBD1 might be the D (5 bases). Sequenced material: PBMCs or T cells enriched from blood (not recorded which). This receptor was obtained from a woman in her forties or fifties who had been exposed to COVID-19. DNA for the CDR3: TGTGCCAGCAGCCAAATTAGGGGCGGTGAAGCTTTCTTT. This encodes CASSQIRGGEAFF.